This note documents a single T cell receptor (beta chain) sequence. Its target is unknown. The CDR3 spans 17 residues. V lost 4 bases and J lost 4; bases outside the gene matches: 7. CDR1 and CDR2 from the germline V gene are SNHLY and FYNNEI. TCRdb's table, derived via immunoSEQ multiplex PCR, lists solely in-frame clones and lacks some. The table includes about 51,000 clones, around 85% detected once. This record comes from a study of PD-L1 blockade in urothelial cancer. Study-wide background: Patients had received 0 to 3 prior chemotherapy regimens. Analysis of blood occurred 3 weeks (second dose) and 6 weeks after treatment start.

Whole-study results and caveats: Blood clones associated with the tumor expanded more at 3 weeks in durable-benefit patients.

This TCR was recovered from a man in his fifties or sixties with urothelial cancer. This chain connects TRBV2 to TRBJ2-2; 12 bases are shared with TRBD2. Here the sequenced sample was PBMCs, taken around atezolizumab (anti-PD-L1) treatment. CDR3 loop: CASSGLAGGPSTGELFF. CDR3 in DNA: TGTGCCAGCAGTGGGCTAGCGGGGGGGCCAAGCACCGGGGAGCTGTTTTTT.